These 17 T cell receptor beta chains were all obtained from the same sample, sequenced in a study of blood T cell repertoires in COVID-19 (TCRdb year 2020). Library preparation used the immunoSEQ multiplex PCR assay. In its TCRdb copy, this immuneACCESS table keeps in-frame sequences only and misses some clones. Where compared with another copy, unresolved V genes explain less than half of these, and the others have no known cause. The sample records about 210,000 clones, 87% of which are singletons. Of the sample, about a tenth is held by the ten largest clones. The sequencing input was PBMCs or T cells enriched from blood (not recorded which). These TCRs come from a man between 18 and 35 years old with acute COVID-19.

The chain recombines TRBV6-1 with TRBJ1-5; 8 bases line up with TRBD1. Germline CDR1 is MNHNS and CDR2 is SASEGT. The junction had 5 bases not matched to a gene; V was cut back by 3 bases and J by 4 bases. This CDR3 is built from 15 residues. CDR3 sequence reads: CASSETTGANQPQHF. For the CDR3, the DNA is TGTGCCAGCAGTGAGACGACAGGGGCAAATCAGCCCCAGCATTTT.

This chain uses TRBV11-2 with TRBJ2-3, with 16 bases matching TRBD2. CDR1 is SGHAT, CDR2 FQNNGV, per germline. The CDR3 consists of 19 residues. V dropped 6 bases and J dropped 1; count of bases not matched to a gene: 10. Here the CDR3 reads CASSSKGLAGGRRTDTQYF. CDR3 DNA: TGTGCCAGCAGTTCAAAGGGACTAGCGGGAGGGCGTCGCACAGATACGCAGTATTTT.

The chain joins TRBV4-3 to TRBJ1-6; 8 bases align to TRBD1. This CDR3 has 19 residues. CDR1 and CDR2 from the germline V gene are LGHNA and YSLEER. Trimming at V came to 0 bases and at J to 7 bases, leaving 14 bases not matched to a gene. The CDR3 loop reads CASSQEGRQGRSLNSPLHF. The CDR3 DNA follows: TGCGCCAGCAGCCAAGAGGGTAGACAGGGGCGCTCCCTAAATTCACCCCTCCACTTT.

CDR3 sequence reads: CASSQPGQGASYEQYF. CDR3 bases: TGTGCCAGCAGCCAACCGGGACAGGGGGCATCCTACGAGCAGTACTTC. The chain carries TRBV4-2 and TRBJ2-7, with TRBD1 matching over 12 bases. Germline V lookup: CDR1 LGHNA, CDR2 YNFKEQ. V lost 2 bases, J lost 1 base, and 3 bases stayed unmatched. The CDR3 is 16 amino acids.

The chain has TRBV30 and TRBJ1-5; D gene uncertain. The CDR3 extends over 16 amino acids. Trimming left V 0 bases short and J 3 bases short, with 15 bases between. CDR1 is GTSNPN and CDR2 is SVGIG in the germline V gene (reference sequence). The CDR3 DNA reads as TGTGCCTGGAGTGTGGGAGGCCCACCTTTCAATCAGCCCCAGCATTTT. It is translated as CAWSVGGPPFNQPQHF.

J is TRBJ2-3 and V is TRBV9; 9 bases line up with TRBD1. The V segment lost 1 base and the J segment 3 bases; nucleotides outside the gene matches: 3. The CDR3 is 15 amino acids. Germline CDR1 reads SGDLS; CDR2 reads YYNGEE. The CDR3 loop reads CASSVTGGSTDTQYF. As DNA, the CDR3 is TGTGCCAGCAGCGTAACAGGGGGCTCGACAGATACGCAGTATTTT.

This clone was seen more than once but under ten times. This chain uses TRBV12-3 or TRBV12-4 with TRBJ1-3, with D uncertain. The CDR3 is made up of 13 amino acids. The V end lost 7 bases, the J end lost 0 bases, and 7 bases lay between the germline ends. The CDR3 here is CASKQHSGNTIYF. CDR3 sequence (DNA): TGTGCCAGCAAACAGCACTCTGGAAACACCATATATTTT.

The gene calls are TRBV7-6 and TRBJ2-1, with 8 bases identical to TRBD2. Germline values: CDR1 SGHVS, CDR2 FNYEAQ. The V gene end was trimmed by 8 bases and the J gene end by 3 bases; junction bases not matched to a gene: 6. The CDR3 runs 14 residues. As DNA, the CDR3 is TGTGCCAGCGCTTATAGCGGGGTCTACAATGAGCAGTTCTTC. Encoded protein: CASAYSGVYNEQFF.

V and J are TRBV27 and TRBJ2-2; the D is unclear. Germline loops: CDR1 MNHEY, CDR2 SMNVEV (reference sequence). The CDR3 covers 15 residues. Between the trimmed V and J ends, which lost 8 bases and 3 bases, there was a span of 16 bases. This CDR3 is CASSVKNFYTGELFF. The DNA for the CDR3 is TGTGCCAGCTCGGTGAAGAACTTTTACACCGGGGAGCTGTTTTTT.

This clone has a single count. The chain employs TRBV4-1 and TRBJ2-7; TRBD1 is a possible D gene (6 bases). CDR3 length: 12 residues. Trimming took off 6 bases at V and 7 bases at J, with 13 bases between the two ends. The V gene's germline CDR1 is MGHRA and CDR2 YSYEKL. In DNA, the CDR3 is TGCGCCAGCAGTGGCAGGGGAAAAGAGCAGTACTTC. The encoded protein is CASSGRGKEQYF.

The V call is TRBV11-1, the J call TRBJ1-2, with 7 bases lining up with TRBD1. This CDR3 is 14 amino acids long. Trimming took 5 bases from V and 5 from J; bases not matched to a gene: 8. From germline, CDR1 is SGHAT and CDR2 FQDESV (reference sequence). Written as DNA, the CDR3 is TGTGCCAGCAGCCTAAGGGACAGCACGTATGGCTACACCTTC. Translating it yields CASSLRDSTYGYTF.

The CDR3 reads CASSFSSGANVLTF. Written as DNA, the CDR3 is TGTGCCAGCAGTTTTAGCTCTGGGGCCAACGTCCTGACTTTC. The chain links TRBV28 to TRBJ2-6; D gene unclear. V was cut by 3 bases and J by 0 bases, with 3 bases left in between. This CDR3 comprises 14 residues. Germline CDR1 MDHEN, CDR2 SYDVKM.

CDR3 sequence reads: CASGQGSGSYNEQFF. CDR3 nucleotides: TGTGCTAGTGGCCAGGGGAGCGGCTCCTACAATGAGCAGTTCTTC. The gene calls are TRBV12-5 and TRBJ2-1, with D perhaps matching TRBD1 (6 bases). Germline-derived CDR1 and CDR2 are LGHNT and FRNRAP. V was clipped by 6 bases and J by 0 bases, with 12 bases between them. This CDR3 spans 15 amino acids.

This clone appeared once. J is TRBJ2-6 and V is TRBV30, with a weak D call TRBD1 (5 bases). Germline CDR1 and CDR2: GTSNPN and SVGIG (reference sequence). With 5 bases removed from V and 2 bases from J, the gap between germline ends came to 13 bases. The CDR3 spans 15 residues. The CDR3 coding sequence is TGTGCCTGGGAAGGGAAAGGGGCTGGGGCCAACGTCCTGACTTTC. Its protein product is CAWEGKGAGANVLTF.

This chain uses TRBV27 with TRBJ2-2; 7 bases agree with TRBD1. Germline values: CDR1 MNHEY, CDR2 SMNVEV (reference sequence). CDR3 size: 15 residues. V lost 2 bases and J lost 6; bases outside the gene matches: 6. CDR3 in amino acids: CASSLLRQGSGELFF. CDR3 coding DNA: TGTGCCAGCAGTTTACTAAGACAGGGATCCGGGGAGCTGTTTTTT.

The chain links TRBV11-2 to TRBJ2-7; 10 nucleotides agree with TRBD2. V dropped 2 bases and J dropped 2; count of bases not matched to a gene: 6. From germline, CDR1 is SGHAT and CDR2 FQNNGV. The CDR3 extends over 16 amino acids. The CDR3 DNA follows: TGTGCCAGCAGCTTAACCGGGACTAGCGCTACCTACGAGCAGTACTTC. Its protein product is CASSLTGTSATYEQYF.

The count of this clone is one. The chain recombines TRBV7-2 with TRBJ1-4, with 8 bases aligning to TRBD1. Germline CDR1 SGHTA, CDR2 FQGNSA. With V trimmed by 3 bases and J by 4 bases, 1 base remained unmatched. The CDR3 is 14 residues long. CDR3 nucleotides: TGTGCCAGCAGCTTGGACAGGGTTAATGAAAAACTGTTTTTT. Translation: CASSLDRVNEKLFF.